These T cell receptor beta chains were read from a single sample in a study of human T cells and chemical hapten exposure. In TCRdb, the RACE reads were re-called with MiXCR into one record per CDR3 protein. The sample lists tens of thousands of distinct CDR3 sequences, approximately 11% occurring once. The source was whole blood, collected in connection with sensitization to the hapten diphenylcyclopropenone (DPC). The receptors here all came from a man aged 35 to 55 with alopecia areata. Some clones in this sample may be carry-over from other donors' samples. Both conserved end residues are part of each CDR3.

>TRBV5-6
CASSGGPQGENQPQHF
>TRBV6-2/TRBV6-3
CASSYPLGAIYNEQFF
>TRBV2
CASRNMGQSHGYTF
>TRBV5-5
CASSNRDLAKNIQYF
>TRBV5-1
CASSLAETQYF
>TRBV4-3
CASSQDRQTKNIQYF
>TRBV29-1
CSVEDSGGYNEQFF
>TRBV28
CASGSPSTDTQYF
>TRBV20-1
CSARDAAVANTGELFF
>TRBV20-1
CSARAGGPRNEQFF
>TRBV6-2/TRBV6-3
CASSIGTSGTITDTQYF
>TRBV4-1
CASSQGGGGEQYF
>TRBV4-2
CASSQEGGNQAYGYTF
>TRBV3-1
CASSAGTTVTGELFF
>TRBV20-1
CSAGSAGGYDEQFF
>TRBV25-1
CASSERAGVTETQYF
>TRBV6-5
CASSYGFTDTQYF
>TRBV7-8
CASSLFRGRNTEAFF
>TRBV11-2
CASSPRGDVLKTDTQYF
>TRBV11-2
CASSAPGRGLDTQYF
>TRBV11-2
CASSHYEQYF
>TRBV18
CASSPAGSGRGETQYF
>TRBV4-2
CASSLRIGRLDRGPDTQYF
>TRBV14
CASSLAARQDTQYF
>TRBV20-1
CSASKASGSNEQYF
>TRBV28
CASSFVAGSSYEQYF
>TRBV6-2/TRBV6-3
CASKQGDTYGYTF
>TRBV4-1
CASSHTIGGVRNEQFF
>TRBV19
CASSITHPTKAAFF
>TRBV20-1
CSAREGGRGNQPQHF
>TRBV4-2
CASSQEAYPGAQDGYTF
>TRBV18
CASSPRVEDPTYEQYF
>TRBV9
CASSPPSQDTQYF
>TRBV28
CASSLGVLDTQYF
>TRBV28
CASSLGRHSRGANVLTF
>TRBV5-1
CASSLGPSGPTYNEQFF
>TRBV10-3
CAISESMAGAYNEQFF
>TRBV19
CASTPAYTYQETQYF
>TRBV20-1
CSARGGTSGSYEQFF
>TRBV6-5
CASSYSILAGGGELFF
>TRBV11-2
CASGLALYNEQFF
>TRBV9
CASSPGTSGTETQYF
>TRBV14
CASSQLAGGRNEQFF
>TRBV7-2
CASSFQGSGGGTDTQYF
>TRBV12-3/TRBV12-4
CASSFPGENTEAFF
>TRBV7-2
CASSLAGRQPAQHF
>TRBV30
CAWNDGNTEAFF
>TRBV12-3/TRBV12-4
CASSLTPRVPGNTIYF
>TRBV14
CASSSDRVSPLHF
>TRBV15
CATSREPLSVGNQPQHF
>TRBV7-2
CASKQSNYEQYF
>TRBV11-1
CASSLRLAGPQETQYF